This T cell receptor (beta chain) was recovered during a study of cytomegalovirus exposure and HLA in healthy donors. General study findings and limits: The study recorded over 150 TCR beta chains that were cytomegalovirus-associated. Within the 100 to 150 validation repertoires, first-cohort TCR clusters tended to co-occur, according to a later analysis. Confirmation was obtained in vitro that a few CMV-associated chains are specific for CMV antigens.

TCRdb's table, derived via immunoSEQ multiplex PCR, lists solely in-frame clones and lacks some. The table includes 160,000 or so clones, 88% detected once. The V gene's germline CDR1 is SNHLY and CDR2 FYNNEI. V was cut by 4 bases and J by 6 bases, with 19 bases left in between. CDR3 size: 16 residues. This clone has a single count. Its target is not known. Donors came from a validation cohort of over a hundred subjects, distinct from the first 666-subject cohort. The chain couples TRBV2 to TRBJ2-1; D perhaps matches TRBD2 (6 bases). This receptor was obtained from a man between 18 and 29 years old in good health and CMV-seronegative. Sequencing was performed on PBMCs. The CDR3 reads CASSAQRRASGNEQFF. DNA for the CDR3: TGTGCCAGCAGTGCCCAGCGGAGGGCCTCCGGCAATGAGCAGTTCTTC.